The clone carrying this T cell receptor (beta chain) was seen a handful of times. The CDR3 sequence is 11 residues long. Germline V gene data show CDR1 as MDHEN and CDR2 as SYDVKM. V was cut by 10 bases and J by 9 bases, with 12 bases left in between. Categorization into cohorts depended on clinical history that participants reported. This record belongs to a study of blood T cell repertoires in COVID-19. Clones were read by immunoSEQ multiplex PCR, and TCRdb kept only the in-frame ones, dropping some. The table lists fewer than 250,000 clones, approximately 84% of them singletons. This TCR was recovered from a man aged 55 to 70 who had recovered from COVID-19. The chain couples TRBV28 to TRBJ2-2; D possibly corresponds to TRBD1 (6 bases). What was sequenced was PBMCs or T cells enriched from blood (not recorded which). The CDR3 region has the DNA TGTGCCATGGGGGCAGGGAGGGAGCTGTTTTTT. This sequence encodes CAMGAGRELFF.